This T cell receptor (beta chain) was recovered during a study of monozygotic twins with inflammatory bowel disease (dated by TCRdb to between 2018 and 2021). In terms of the full investigation: The full study comprised 30 or so monozygotic twin pairs: nine German pairs (four IBD-concordant, five IBD-discordant) and 19 IBD-discordant Danish pairs. The search for disease-associated traits relied mainly on comparing, within discordant pairs, IBD patients with their genetically identical healthy co-twins. Each individual had, on average, about 151 000 unique TCRalpha sequences and 181 000 unique TCRbeta sequences available for analysis. General conclusions and limits of the study: Different T cell subtypes could not be distinguished in the analysis. Fewer clonotypes were shared with other individuals by IBD patients than by healthy twins, most markedly in patients showing signs of disease activity. Repertoire similarity did not differ between concordant and discordant twins, possibly due to limited statistical power. Because patients were on differing immunosuppressive treatments, the repertoires may have picked up extra background noise and inter-individual variability. The results gave no support for a single strong signal or clonotype linked to IBD. TCRbeta repertoire diversity, by inverse Simpson index, was decreased in IBD patients compared with their healthy co-twins.

Concerning this clonotype itself: Its target antigen remains unknown.

CDR1 and CDR2 are read off the germline V gene as SGDLS and YYNGEE. The cysteine opens and the phenylalanine closes a CDR3 of 19 amino acids. No DNA sequence is on record. Libraries came from 5' RACE. Each TCR library was prepared from about 3,400 ng of total RNA. For each sample, cDNA synthesis was carried out in eight separate reactions using SMARTScribe reverse transcriptase. During cDNA synthesis, template switching introduced unique molecular identifiers that contained a 6-nucleotide sample barcode. TCRalpha and TCRbeta cDNA was amplified in two nested PCRs of approximately 16 and 10 cycles, and bead purification was carried out after each PCR. Before amplification, cDNA was treated with uracil DNA-glycosylase and purified using the QIAquick PCR purification kit. The second PCR added Illumina TruSeq-compatible adapters along with sample-specific barcodes. Library quality and concentration were checked on TapeStation and Qubit, and libraries were pooled at around 5.3 ng each. The pooled libraries were sequenced with 2 x 100 bp reads and custom sequencing primers on an Illumina HiSeq2500 single-index Rapid Run. The study's own analysis went as follows. MiGEC version 1.2.6 was used for UMI-based consensus assembly to correct PCR and sequencing errors. MiXCR version 2.1.1 handled V(D)J alignment, clonotype assembly and CDR3 extraction. To normalise gene usage, clonotype sharing and MAIT/NKT TCR abundance, the analysis used the top 1000, 10 000 and 20 000 clonotypes per sample. After downsampling to 27 000 UMIs, diversity was calculated as the inverse Simpson index using the vegan R package. Paired Mann-Whitney U tests on discordant twin pairs were used, with Benjamini-Hochberg multiple-testing correction. Based on TCRdb reprocessing of the reads, there is one entry per CDR3 protein sequence, and DNA is missing. The V and J calls were not made by the authors but by TCRdb's processing. The sample's table lists a count of hundreds of thousands of distinct CDR3 sequences. 5.6% of the sample goes to the ten largest clones.

A roughly 2.5 ml peripheral blood sample was drawn into PAXgene tubes per donor and stored at -80°C. Without any T cell sorting, total RNA was extracted from whole blood using the PAXgene blood miRNA kit on an automated QIAcube. Deep TCRalpha and TCRbeta repertoire profiling with unique molecular barcoding was performed on peripheral blood of monozygotic twin pairs concordant or discordant for inflammatory bowel disease. Smoking habits were recorded for all twin pairs, and each individual was classified as a current, former or never smoker. The chain couples TRBV9 to TRBJ2-5; TCRdb reports TRBD2, a call that lacks DNA to check it against. The clonotype comes from a human donor with ulcerative colitis or Crohn's disease, or a healthy co-twin of an affected twin (not recorded which). Material: blood. The CDR3 protein sequence reads: CASSARAGTSGGLRETQYF. The CDR3, completed at both ends by the reference TRBV9 and TRBJ2-5 genes, gives the full variable domain DSGVTQTPKHLITATGQRVTLRCSPRSGDLSVYWYQQSLDQGLQFLIQYYNGEERAKGNILERFSAQQFPDLHSELNLSSLELGDSALYFCASSARAGTSGGLRETQYFGPGTRLLVL.